Following are 31 T cell receptor beta chains from one sample sequenced in a study of metastatic and nonmetastatic thyroid tumors. The entire patient cohort was treatment-naive prior to thyroid surgery. TCRdb re-called clones via MiXCR from the PCR reads. The sample includes some 40,000 clones, approximately 12% of them seen just once. The sample consisted of blood. The source is a female donor with papillary thyroid cancer or a benign thyroid nodule (not recorded which). Some clones in this sample may be carry-over from other donors' samples.

This clone was detected ten times or more. The chain uses TRBV5-1 and TRBJ1-1; 9 positions match TRBD1. The CDR3 contains 15 residues. Germline V lookup: CDR1 SGHRS, CDR2 YFSETQ. Trimming removed 6 bases from V and 5 bases from J; junction bases left unmatched: 11. The CDR3 is CASNSGTGTSTEAFF. DNA of the CDR3: TGCGCCAGCAATTCCGGGACAGGGACGTCAACTGAAGCTTTCTTT.

This clone was seen at least ten times. The CDR3 bases are TGTGCCAGTAAAAAGCAGGCATCCTACAATGAGCAGTTCTTC. Encoded protein: CASKKQASYNEQFF. The rearrangement uses TRBV6-1 and TRBJ2-1; D remains unclear. This CDR3 is 14 amino acids long. Trimming took 9 bases from V and 1 from J, leaving 13 bases between them. Germline lookup yields CDR1 MNHNS and CDR2 SASEGT.

This clone was picked up many times. CDR3 bases: TGTGCCAGCAGCGAAACCGGGACAAATTTCTACGAGCAGTACTTC. Residues: CASSETGTNFYEQYF. The chain combines TRBV9 with TRBJ2-7; TRBD1 is a possible D gene (6 bases). CDR1 is SGDLS, CDR2 YYNGEE, per germline. The CDR3 runs 15 residues. V gave up 3 bases and J gave up 3 bases, with 16 bases separating them.

This clone was seen many times. This sample includes further DNA sequences coding for the same CDR3. The chain links TRBV19 to TRBJ2-2; the match to TRBD2 covers 7 bases. The CDR3 sequence is 16 residues long. CDR1 and CDR2 (germline): LNHDA, SQIVND (reference sequence). V was clipped by 4 bases and J by 1 base; unmatched bases: 6. The CDR3: CASSTPERGNTGELFF. The CDR3 nucleotides read TGTGCCAGTAGTACCCCGGAGCGGGGGAACACCGGGGAGCTGTTTTTT.

This clone was seen many times. The chain recombines TRBV11-2 with TRBJ2-7, with TRBD2 identical over 9 bases. In germline, CDR1 is SGHAT, CDR2 FQNNGV. There are 15 residues in the CDR3. After removal of 5 bases from V and 10 bases from J, the junction contained 15 bases not matched to a gene. This CDR3 is CASSPLTREGSGQYF. In DNA form, the CDR3 reads TGTGCCAGCAGCCCCCTCACGCGGGAGGGTTCGGGTCAGTACTTC.

This clone was counted many times. The chain employs TRBV2 and TRBJ2-4, with TRBD2 matching over 9 bases. CDR1 and CDR2 (germline): SNHLY, FYNNEI. After removal of 6 bases from V and 6 bases from J, the junction contained 6 bases not matched to a gene. The CDR3 spans 14 residues. This CDR3 reads CASRNSGSGNIQYF. The CDR3, as DNA: TGTGCCAGCAGGAATAGCGGGAGTGGAAACATTCAGTACTTC.

This clone was counted many times. V gene TRBV11-2 combines with J gene TRBJ2-7; D perhaps matches TRBD2 (6 bases). The germline V and J ends were trimmed by 5 bases and 3 bases, with 17 bases remaining between them. Germline lookup yields CDR1 SGHAT and CDR2 FQNNGV. This CDR3 spans 15 amino acids. The CDR3 here is CASSLPGGSSYEQYF. The CDR3 bases are TGTGCCAGCAGCCTCCCTGGGGGGAGTAGCTACGAGCAGTACTTC.

This clone was seen repeatedly, ten times or more. This sequence joins TRBV10-1 and TRBJ2-1, with 14 nucleotides matching TRBD2. Trimming cost V 5 bases and J 8 bases; bases outside gene matches: 5. The germline gives CDR1 WNHNN, CDR2 SYGVQD (reference sequence). The CDR3 totals 15 residues. CDR3 sequence: CASSPGTSGRDEQFF. CDR3 nucleotides: TGCGCCAGCAGTCCCGGGACTAGCGGGAGAGATGAGCAGTTCTTC.

The CDR3 loop is CASSPRTGGFSPLHF. DNA of the CDR3: TGTGCCAGCAGCCCTAGGACAGGGGGTTTTTCACCCCTCCACTTT. This chain connects TRBV3-1 to TRBJ1-6; 10 bases align to TRBD1. The CDR3 sequence is 15 residues long. The ends lost 4 bases at V and 9 bases at J; junction bases unmatched: 6. Germline CDR1 reads LGHDT; CDR2 reads YNNKEL (reference sequence). The full variable domain, its missing parts supplied by reference TRBV3-1 and TRBJ1-6, is DTAVSQTPKYLVTQMGNDKSIKCEQNLGHDTMYWYKQDSKKFLKIMFSYNNKELIINETVPNRFSPKSPDKAHLNLHINSLELGDSAVYFCASSPRTGGFSPLHFGNGTRLTVT.

A note on this clone: A much more abundant neighbour one base away suggests this may be a read error. CDR3 sequence (DNA): TGTGCCAGCAGCCACATCTCCTACGAGCAGTACTTC. As protein: CASSHISYEQYF. The chain combines TRBV3-1 with TRBJ2-7; no clear D. Germline V gene lookup returns CDR1 LGHDT and CDR2 YNNKEL (reference sequence). V lost 3 bases and J lost 0, with 3 bases in between. This CDR3 contains 12 residues.

This clone was seen at least ten times. The chain links TRBV28 to TRBJ1-1; tentative D call: TRBD1 (5 bases). V was pared by 6 bases and J by 1 base, with 12 bases between. The germline V gene has CDR1 MDHEN and CDR2 SYDVKM. CDR3 size: 14 residues. Here the CDR3 reads CASRPGRGNTEAFF. The DNA of the CDR3 is TGTGCCAGCAGACCGGGACGAGGGAACACTGAAGCTTTCTTT.

This clone was detected ten times or more. The chain carries TRBV18 and TRBJ1-6, with D possibly TRBD1 on 5 matching bases. CDR1 is KGHSH, CDR2 LQKENI, per germline. The CDR3 has 14 amino acids. Trimming left V 7 bases short and J 6 bases short, with 13 bases between. The CDR3 here is CASWLGTPNSPLHF. DNA for the CDR3: TGTGCCAGCTGGCTGGGGACTCCTAATTCACCCCTCCACTTT.

In this sample, this clone turned up many times. The CDR3 DNA reads TGTGCCAGTCGGGGTTCAACCTCAGGGTACTCCTACGAGCAGTACTTC. Encoded protein: CASRGSTSGYSYEQYF. The V and J genes are TRBV19 and TRBJ2-7; D may match TRBD1 or TRBD2 (5 bases each). Germline loops: CDR1 LNHDA, CDR2 SQIVND (reference sequence). The CDR3 loop spans 16 amino acids. V was clipped by 8 bases and J by 0 bases, with 20 bases between them.

This clone occurred many times. V is TRBV10-3 and J is TRBJ2-5; a weak D match, TRBD1 (6 bases). The germline gives CDR1 ENHRY, CDR2 SYGVKD. The length of the CDR3 is 14 residues. V was trimmed by 9 bases and J by 0 bases, leaving 14 bases between them. The CDR3 DNA sequence: TGTGCCATTACTTCAGGGGCCAACCAAGAGACCCAGTACTTC. Translation: CAITSGANQETQYF.

The sample holds a few counts of this clone. V is TRBV11-1 and J is TRBJ2-7, with D hard to call. Germline CDR1 reads SGHAT; CDR2 reads FQDESV (reference sequence). Trimming took 2 bases from V and 2 from J, leaving 16 bases between them. The CDR3 contains 16 residues. The CDR3, as DNA: TGTGCCAGCAGCTTATCTTTGGGGATTCAAACCTACGAGCAGTACTTC. Its translation is CASSLSLGIQTYEQYF.

This clone was counted at least ten times. This rearrangement joins TRBV7-8 to TRBJ1-5; D call uncertain. This CDR3 region has 14 residues. V dropped 1 base and J dropped 3 bases, with 7 bases sitting between them. The germline V gene encodes CDR1 SGHVS and CDR2 FQNEAQ. The CDR3, as DNA: TGTGCCAGCAGCTTAGGTGGCTTCAATCAGCCCCAGCATTTT. This encodes CASSLGGFNQPQHF.

In its sample, this clone was seen a few times. The V gene is TRBV15, the J gene TRBJ2-3; TRBD2 might be the D (6 bases). The germline gives CDR1 LNHNV, CDR2 YYDKDF (reference sequence). This CDR3 region has 17 residues. Deletions cut 1 base from V and 6 bases from J, with 20 bases between. CDR3 nucleotide sequence: TGTGCCACCAGCAGAGGGGGGGACCTAGGGGCATGGGATACGCAGTATTTT. Amino acid sequence: CATSRGGDLGAWDTQYF.

In this sample, this clone turned up many times. The gene calls are TRBV5-1 and TRBJ1-4; TRBD1 matches 8 bases. This CDR3 has 15 amino acids. J gave up 6 bases and V 0 bases, and 4 bases lay outside the gene matches. The germline gives CDR1 SGHRS, CDR2 YFSETQ. In DNA, the CDR3 is TGCGCCAGCAGCTTGGCAGGGGGCTTCGATGAAAAACTGTTTTTT. This gives the protein CASSLAGGFDEKLFF.

In this sample, this clone turned up many times. The chain combines TRBV19 with TRBJ2-7; TRBD2 might be the D (6 bases). CDR1 and CDR2 (germline): LNHDA, SQIVND (reference sequence). Trimming took 1 base from V and 0 from J, leaving 10 bases between them. The CDR3 consists of 15 residues. CDR3: CASSIGSGSSYEQYF. The DNA for the CDR3 is TGTGCCAGTAGTATAGGTAGCGGTAGCTCCTACGAGCAGTACTTC.

The chain is built from TRBV5-4 and TRBJ1-1; D is perhaps TRBD1 (6 bases). This CDR3 has 15 amino acids. With 10 bases removed from V and 5 bases from J, the gap between germline ends came to 24 bases. CDR1 is SGHNT and CDR2 is YYREEE in the germline V gene (reference sequence). CDR3 loop: CAVTGKGRGVTEAFF. The CDR3 DNA is TGTGCCGTGACCGGCAAGGGCAGGGGAGTTACTGAAGCTTTCTTT. The full variable domain, its missing parts supplied by reference TRBV5-4 and TRBJ1-1, is ETGVTQSPTHLIKTRGQQVTLRCSSQSGHNTVSWYQQALGQGPQFIFQYYREEENGRGNFPPRFSGLQFPNYSSELNVNALELDDSALYLCAVTGKGRGVTEAFFGQGTRLTVV.

Sample share makes this clone medium-sized. This rearrangement joins TRBV6-1 to TRBJ1-2; 10 bases fit TRBD1. Per the germline V gene, CDR1 is MNHNS and CDR2 is SASEGT. This CDR3 has 13 residues. With V trimmed by 5 bases and J by 8 bases, 5 bases remained unmatched. In nucleotides, the CDR3 is TGTGCCAGCAGTACGGGGACAGGGGAGGGCTACACCTTC. As protein: CASSTGTGEGYTF.

The rearrangement links TRBV11-2 to TRBJ2-1, with TRBD2 matching 9 bases. Germline values: CDR1 SGHAT, CDR2 FQNNGV. This CDR3 is 15 amino acids long. The junction had 5 bases not matched to a gene; V was cut back by 6 bases and J by 2 bases. CDR3 nucleotides: TGTGCCAGCAGAGAAAGGACTAGCGCCTACAATGAGCAGTTCTTC. It encodes CASRERTSAYNEQFF.

Only a few counts were recorded for this clone. The rearrangement uses TRBV6-1 and TRBJ2-2; maybe TRBD2 (5 bases). Germline V gives CDR1 MNHNS, CDR2 SASEGT. This CDR3 spans 17 amino acids. V shed 10 bases and J shed 2 bases, with 23 bases lying between them. In nucleotides, the CDR3 is TGTGCCATACGGGATAAGTGGGCGGGCGGCAACACCGGGGAGCTGTTTTTT. Translating it yields CAIRDKWAGGNTGELFF.

The sample holds a few counts of this clone. The chain uses TRBV2 and TRBJ2-1, with D unclear. CDR1 is SNHLY, CDR2 FYNNEI, per germline. The CDR3 runs to 13 residues. Trimming removed 5 bases from V and 3 bases from J, with 8 bases in between. Here the CDR3 DNA reads TGTGCCAGCAGTCAAGACTTCTACAATGAGCAGTTCTTC. The encoded protein is CASSQDFYNEQFF.

The chain combines TRBV18 with TRBJ2-7; 8 bases agree with TRBD2. This CDR3 region has 15 residues. The J segment lost 7 bases and the V segment lost 9 bases, leaving 17 bases of the junction unmatched. Germline V gene sequence: CDR1 KGHSH, CDR2 LQKENI. In DNA, the CDR3 is TGTGCCAGTAACACCGGACTAGCCCCTCGTGGGGAGCAGTACTTC. Translation gives CASNTGLAPRGEQYF.

This clone is judged medium-sized. The chain has TRBV28 and TRBJ1-2; D not certain. The ends were cut back, 6 bases at V and 0 bases at J, with 8 bases in the middle. CDR1 is MDHEN, CDR2 SYDVKM, per germline. The CDR3 has 13 residues. The CDR3 DNA sequence: TGTGCCAGCAGGGGAAGGGCTAACTATGGCTACACCTTC. Translated: CASRGRANYGYTF.

This clone is labeled medium-sized. This sequence joins TRBV6-1 and TRBJ2-7; D possibly corresponds to TRBD2 (6 bases). Trimming left V 9 bases short and J 2 bases short, with 14 bases between. The CDR3 spans 13 residues. In germline, CDR1 is MNHNS, CDR2 SASEGT. CDR3 bases: TGTGCCAGTGGGGTAGCGGCGACCTACGAGCAGTACTTC. Translated: CASGVAATYEQYF.

This clone turned up a few times. The chain has TRBV6-6 and TRBJ1-6; possible D gene TRBD1, 6 bases. Germline CDR1 and CDR2: MNHNY and SVGAGI (reference sequence). The V gene lost 0 bases and the J gene lost 6 bases, with 12 bases spanning the gap. There are 16 residues in the CDR3. The CDR3 DNA reads as TGTGCCAGCAGTTACTCGGCAGGGGCAGTTAATTCACCCCTCCACTTT. Its protein product is CASSYSAGAVNSPLHF.

This clone was found many times. This chain links TRBV11-2 with TRBJ2-1, with D tentatively TRBD1 (5 bases). Germline CDR1 is SGHAT and CDR2 is FQNNGV. The V end lost 4 bases, the J end lost 8 bases, and 18 bases lay between the germline ends. The CDR3 is 15 amino acids. Here the CDR3 reads CASSYTYLTVYEQFF. The CDR3 DNA is TGTGCCAGCAGCTACACCTACTTGACAGTCTATGAGCAGTTCTTC.

This clone appeared many times. V and J are TRBV7-3 and TRBJ2-3, with D unclear. V was trimmed by 2 bases and J by 2 bases, leaving 8 bases between them. CDR1 and CDR2 from the germline V gene are SGHTA and FQGTGA. The CDR3 has 14 residues. CDR3 sequence (DNA): TGTGCCAGCAGCTTAGGGCCGGCCACAGATACGCAGTATTTT. This codes for CASSLGPATDTQYF.

This clone was recorded at least ten times. This chain links TRBV20-1 with TRBJ2-7; tentative D call: TRBD2 (6 bases). Per the germline V gene, CDR1 is DFQATT and CDR2 is SNEGSKA (reference sequence). Trimming pared 4 bases from V and 3 bases from J, leaving 19 bases between. The CDR3 runs 15 residues. The CDR3 DNA sequence: TGCAGTGCTAAAGGGACTTTACATTACAACTACGAGCAGTACTTC. It translates to CSAKGTLHYNYEQYF.